This T cell receptor (beta chain) derives from a study of radiotherapy plus CTLA-4 blockade in lung cancer. Overall study findings and caveats: Radiotherapy with ipilimumab was followed by blood expansion of tumor-derived clones.

Germline-derived CDR1 and CDR2 are SGHNT and YYREEE (reference sequence). The CDR3 spans 14 residues. The germline V and J ends were trimmed by 3 bases and 1 base, with 9 bases remaining between them. A remark on this clone: Its antigen is unknown.

The table came from immunoSEQ multiplex PCR; TCRdb's copy has only in-frame clones and leaves some out. The data show tens of thousands of clones, around 74% seen once. Chemo-refractory metastatic non-small-cell lung cancer patients underwent focal radiation alongside CTLA-4 blockade with ipilimumab. The clonotype was recovered from a human donor with non-small cell lung cancer whose response to radiotherapy plus ipilimumab could not be evaluated. The sample was peripheral blood, taken from a patient treated with radiotherapy plus ipilimumab. This chain connects TRBV5-4 to TRBJ2-3; D may be TRBD2 (6 bases). CDR3 coding DNA: TGTGCCAGCAGCTCGGGACTTGGCACAGATACGCAGTATTTT. It translates to CASSSGLGTDTQYF.